This T cell receptor beta chain was identified during a study of molecular identifiers for immune sequencing clone quantification. Study conclusions and caveats: Clones above 20 RNA copies held over 98% of effector molecules, under 1% in naive cells. The study reportedly detected spiked Jurkat TCR RNA from one cell among about a million naive cells.

A word on this clonotype: The antigen is unknown. Being one base from a much bigger clone, this may be a read error. A read error is likely, as this CDR3 ends without the conserved phenylalanine or tryptophan.

Preparation of the bulk TCR libraries relied on previously described methods and listed TCR primers. TCRdb re-derived calls from the PCR reads in MiXCR, one entry per CDR3 protein. The data hold under 350,000 distinct CDR3 sequences, with roughly a quarter observed a single time. This CDR3 has 16 amino acids. Looked up from germline, CDR1 is MNHEY and CDR2 is SVGAGI. The V and J ends lost 6 bases and 0 bases respectively, with 18 bases between them. The receptor was isolated from a human donor in good health. Some libraries in this study had Jurkat cell RNA spiked in. This chain links TRBV6-5 with TRBJ2-7; a weak D match, TRBD1 (6 bases). Specimen: naive CD8+ T cells from blood, with Jurkat cell RNA spiked in. Subset noted: FACS-sorted CD8+CD4-CCR7+CD45RA+ naive T cells. The CDR3 region is CASSPTLQGSSYEQYL. CDR3 sequence (DNA): TGTGCCAGCAGCCCAACCCTACAGGGAAGCTCCTACGAGCAGTACCTC.